The source of this TCR beta chain is a study of T cell responses to AZD1222 COVID-19 vaccine. Across the whole study: The study pooled second doses at about 4 or about 12 weeks. The study's findings and limits: Increased Spike-specific TCR breadth and depth were observed after two AZD1222 doses.

Concerning this clone: Its antigen is unknown.

The assay was immunoSEQ multiplex PCR, and TCRdb's table has in-frame clones only and misses some. The sample includes about 150,000 clones, roughly nine tenths of them seen just once. Germline CDR1 is SGHTA and CDR2 is FQGTGA. The CDR3 runs to 15 residues. V was clipped by 5 bases and J by 3 bases, with 14 bases between them. The sequencing here drew on peripheral blood, taken on day 0 of AZD1222 vaccination. This rearrangement joins TRBV7-3 to TRBJ1-3, with D perhaps TRBD1 (5 bases). This receptor was identified in an adult in good health. CDR3 in amino acids: CASSQTGARGNTIYF. In DNA form, the CDR3 reads TGTGCCAGCAGCCAAACCGGGGCCCGTGGAAACACCATATATTTT.